The sequence of this TCR beta chain was determined in a study of blood T cell repertoires in COVID-19. Background on the study: COVID-19 samples, acute and convalescent, were from the United States, Italy and Spain.

The CDR3 consists of 13 residues. Per germline, CDR1 KGHSH and CDR2 LQKENI. The V gene lost 3 bases and the J gene lost 6 bases, with 10 bases spanning the gap. In the authors' methods: Nucleated cell number was recorded as an estimate derived from reference gene primer amplification. The assay was immunoSEQ multiplex PCR, and TCRdb's table has in-frame clones only and misses some. V and J calls and clone size are as listed in that table; D and trimming were resolved from the DNA. The sample shows about 130,000 clones, approximately 84% of them seen only once. Source material: peripheral blood. This chain uses TRBV18 with TRBJ2-3, with a possible D match to TRBD2 (5 bases). This receptor was taken from an elderly woman with acute or convalescent COVID-19. In DNA form, the CDR3 reads TGTGCCAGCTCACCCGAGAGGGCCGATACGCAGTATTTT. Amino acids: CASSPERADTQYF.